This TCR beta chain came from a study of blood T cell repertoires in COVID-19 (dated by TCRdb to 2020 to 2021). For context, the study as a whole: Samples from collaborators originated in the United States, Italy and Spain and spanned both the acute and convalescent phases of COVID-19. The prospective study material was composed of cDNA or gDNA derived from T cells, B-cell-depleted T cells, or PBMCs. Subjects who had been exposed to COVID-19, were actively infected with it, or had recovered from it provided the deeply sampled blood TCRbeta repertoires that made up the dataset. A freely available public database, intended as a resource for researchers studying the immune response to SARS-CoV-2, is where the repertoires were released. Samples came from the ongoing ImmuneRACE study (first 160 participants) plus 1,254 subjects from 6 global collaborators. Sample metadata almost always included a de-identified subject ID, COVID-19 status, age in years and sex. Where available, HLA class I and class II types were taken from metadata supplied by the sample provider and were not determined by assay-based typing.

At one collaborating source in Seattle, patients were enrolled during active infection and were followed longitudinally through the course of disease. Each collaborating institution followed its own protocols to collect whole blood in K2EDTA tubes. For TCRbeta analysis, collaborators shipped samples in one of three forms: frozen whole blood, isolated PBMCs, or DNA extracted from either of those sample types. For this chain, trimming is 4 bases at the V end and 5 bases at the J end, and the number of junction bases without a gene match is 4. The germline V gene (reference sequence) supplies CDR1 MNHEY and CDR2 SMNVEV. Inclusive of the bounding cysteine and phenylalanine, the CDR3 is 13 residues long. The entry retains the CDR3 DNA only, 39 bases that are in frame from base 1. On this clone itself: Which antigen it targets is not known. No much larger clonotype is one base removed from it; base qualities were not supplied.

Beyond this particular receptor, the publication reports: The quantity of clinical and demographic metadata differed by source and by participant and was supplied without curation.

TCRbeta CDR3 regions were amplified from genomic DNA using the immunoSEQ Assay, a bias-controlled multiplex PCR. From the authors' description of their analysis: The number of nucleated cells in each sample was estimated by amplification of reference gene primers within the assay. Sequence reads were collapsed and filtered to measure the absolute abundance of every unique TCRbeta CDR3 rearrangement. For each sample, productive Simpson clonality was calculated as the square root of Simpson's diversity index across productive rearrangements. Not all clones reach the TCRdb copy of this immuneACCESS table, which keeps in-frame sequences only. Checked studies attribute under half of the gap to unresolved V genes and leave the rest unexplained. V and J calls and clone size are as listed in that table; D and trimming were resolved from the DNA. The sample table records approximately 260,000 clones; 90% of these occur just once. The top ten hold 2.1% of the sample.

The chain links TRBV27 with TRBJ2-7; 8 central nucleotides agree with TRBD1. The sequence was collected from a woman aged 60 to 75 with COVID-19, enrolled during active disease. The sequencing sample was made of peripheral blood. The nucleotide sequence reads TGTGCCAGCAGTTGGACAGGGAACAACGAGCAGTACTTC. Translated, this gives CASSWTGNNEQYF.